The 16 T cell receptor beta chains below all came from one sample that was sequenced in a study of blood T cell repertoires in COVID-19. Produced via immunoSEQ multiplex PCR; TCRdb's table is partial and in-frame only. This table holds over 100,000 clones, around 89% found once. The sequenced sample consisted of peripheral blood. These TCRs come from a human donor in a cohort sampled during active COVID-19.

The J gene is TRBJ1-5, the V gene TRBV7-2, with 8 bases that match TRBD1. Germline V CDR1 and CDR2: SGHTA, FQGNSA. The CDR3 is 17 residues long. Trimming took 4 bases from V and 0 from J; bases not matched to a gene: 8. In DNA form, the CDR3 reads TGTGCCAGCAGCTCCAGGGGGCCCAATTATAGCAATCAGCCCCAGCATTTT. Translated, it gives CASSSRGPNYSNQPQHF.

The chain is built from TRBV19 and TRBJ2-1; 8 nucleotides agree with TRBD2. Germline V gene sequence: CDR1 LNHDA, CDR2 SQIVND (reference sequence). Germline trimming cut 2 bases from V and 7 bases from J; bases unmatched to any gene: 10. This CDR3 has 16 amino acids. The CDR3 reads CASSIKRAGVKNEQFF. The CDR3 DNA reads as TGTGCCAGTAGTATAAAAAGAGCGGGAGTGAAGAATGAGCAGTTCTTC.

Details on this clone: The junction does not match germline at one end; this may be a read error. CDR3 coding DNA: TGTGCCAGCAAGTCCGGGCCTCCGGCCGGGATTTACGGGCAGTACTTC. Encoded protein: CASKSGPPAGIYGQYF. The chain is built from TRBV2 and TRBJ2-7; D is possibly TRBD2 (5 bases). From germline, CDR1 is SNHLY and CDR2 FYNNEI. This CDR3 comprises 16 residues.

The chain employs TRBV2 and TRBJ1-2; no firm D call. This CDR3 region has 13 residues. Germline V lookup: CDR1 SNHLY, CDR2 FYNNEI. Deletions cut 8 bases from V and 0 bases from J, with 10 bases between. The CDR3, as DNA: TGTGCCAGCGGAGGGAGGGCTAACTATGGCTACACCTTC. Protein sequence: CASGGRANYGYTF.

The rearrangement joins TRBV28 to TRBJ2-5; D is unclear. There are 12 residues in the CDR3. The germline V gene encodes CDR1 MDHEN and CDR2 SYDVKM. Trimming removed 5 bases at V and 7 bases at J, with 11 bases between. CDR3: CASSPLVGTQYF. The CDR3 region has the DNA TGTGCCAGCAGTCCCCTAGTTGGGACCCAGTACTTC.

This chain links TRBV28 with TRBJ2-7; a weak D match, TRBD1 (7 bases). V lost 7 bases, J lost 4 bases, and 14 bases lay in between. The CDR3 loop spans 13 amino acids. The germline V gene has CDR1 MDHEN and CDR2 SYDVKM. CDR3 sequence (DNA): TGTGCCAGCAACAGGGGAGGTTTGTACGAGCAGTACTTC. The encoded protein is CASNRGGLYEQYF.

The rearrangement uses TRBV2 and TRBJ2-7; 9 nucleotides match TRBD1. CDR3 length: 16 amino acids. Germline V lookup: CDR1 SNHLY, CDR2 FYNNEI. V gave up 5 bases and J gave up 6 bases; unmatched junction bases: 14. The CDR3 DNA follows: TGTGCCAGCAGTCCCCTCCGCTCCGGGACAGGGACCGAGCAGTACTTC. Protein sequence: CASSPLRSGTGTEQYF.

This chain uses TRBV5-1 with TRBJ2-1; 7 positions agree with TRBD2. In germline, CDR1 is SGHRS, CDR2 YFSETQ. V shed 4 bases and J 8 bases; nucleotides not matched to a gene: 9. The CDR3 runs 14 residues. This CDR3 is CASSTVAGPHEQFF. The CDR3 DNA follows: TGCGCCAGCAGCACTGTAGCGGGTCCGCATGAGCAGTTCTTC.

CDR3 amino acids: CASSSPDRGRYEQYF. Written as DNA, the CDR3 is TGTGCCAGCAGTTCGCCGGACAGGGGACGTTACGAGCAGTACTTC. The chain carries TRBV6-6 and TRBJ2-7, with TRBD1 matching 9 bases. V lost 4 bases and J lost 4; bases outside the gene matches: 8. The CDR3 consists of 15 residues. Germline CDR1 is MNHNY and CDR2 is SVGAGI (reference sequence).

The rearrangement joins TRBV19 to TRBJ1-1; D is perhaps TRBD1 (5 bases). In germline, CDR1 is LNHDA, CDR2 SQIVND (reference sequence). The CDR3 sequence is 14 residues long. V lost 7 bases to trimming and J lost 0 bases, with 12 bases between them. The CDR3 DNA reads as TGTGCCAGTAATGGGGGGGGTTTGAACACTGAAGCTTTCTTT. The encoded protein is CASNGGGLNTEAFF. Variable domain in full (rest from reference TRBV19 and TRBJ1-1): DGGITQSPKYLFRKEGQNVTLSCEQNLNHDAMYWYRQDPGQGLRLIYYSQIVNDFQKGDIAEGYSVSREKKESFPLTVTSAQKNPTAFYLCASNGGGLNTEAFFGQGTRLTVV.

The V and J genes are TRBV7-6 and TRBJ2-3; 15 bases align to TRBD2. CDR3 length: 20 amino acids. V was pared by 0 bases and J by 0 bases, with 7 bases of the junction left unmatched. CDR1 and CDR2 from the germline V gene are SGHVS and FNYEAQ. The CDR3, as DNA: TGTGCCAGCAGCTTAGCCCCGGGACTAGCGGGGGGCGTTAGCACAGATACGCAGTATTTT. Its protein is CASSLAPGLAGGVSTDTQYF.

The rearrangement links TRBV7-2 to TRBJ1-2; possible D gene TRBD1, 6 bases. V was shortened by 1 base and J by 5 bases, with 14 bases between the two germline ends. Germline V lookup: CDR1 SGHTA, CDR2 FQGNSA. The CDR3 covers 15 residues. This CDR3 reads CASSLEYRAIYGYTF. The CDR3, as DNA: TGTGCCAGCAGCTTAGAGTACAGGGCAATTTATGGCTACACCTTC.

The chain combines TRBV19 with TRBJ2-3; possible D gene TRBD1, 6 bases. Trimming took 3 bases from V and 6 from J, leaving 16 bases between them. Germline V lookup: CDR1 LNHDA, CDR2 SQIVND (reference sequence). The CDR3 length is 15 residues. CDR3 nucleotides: TGTGCCAGTAGTATCCGGCAGGGGCCCGGGGATACGCAGTATTTT. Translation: CASSIRQGPGDTQYF.

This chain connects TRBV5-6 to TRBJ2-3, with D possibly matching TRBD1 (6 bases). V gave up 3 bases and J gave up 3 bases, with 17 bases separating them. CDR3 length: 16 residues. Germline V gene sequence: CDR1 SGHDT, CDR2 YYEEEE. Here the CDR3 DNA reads TGTGCCAGCAGCTCCCGACCGGGACAAGTAACAGATACGCAGTATTTT. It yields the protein CASSSRPGQVTDTQYF. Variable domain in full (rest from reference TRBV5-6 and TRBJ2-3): DAGVTQSPTHLIKTRGQQVTLRCSPKSGHDTVSWYQQALGQGPQFIFQYYEEEERQRGNFPDRFSGHQFPNYSSELNVNALLLGDSALYLCASSSRPGQVTDTQYFGPGTRLTVL.

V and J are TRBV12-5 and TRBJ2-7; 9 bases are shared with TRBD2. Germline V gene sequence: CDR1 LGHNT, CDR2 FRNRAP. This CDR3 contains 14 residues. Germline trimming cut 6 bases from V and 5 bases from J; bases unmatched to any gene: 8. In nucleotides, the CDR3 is TGTGCTAGTGGCCTTAGCGGGAGCCCCCACGAGCAGTACTTC. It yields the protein CASGLSGSPHEQYF.

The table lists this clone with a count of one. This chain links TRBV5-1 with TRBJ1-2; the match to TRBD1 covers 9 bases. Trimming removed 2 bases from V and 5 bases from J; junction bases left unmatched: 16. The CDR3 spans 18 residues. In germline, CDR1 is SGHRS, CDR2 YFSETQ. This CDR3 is CASSLGWLTGGAEYGYTF. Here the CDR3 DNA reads TGCGCCAGCAGCTTAGGATGGTTAACAGGGGGCGCGGAATATGGCTACACCTTC.